This is a list of T cell receptor beta chains from one sample in a study of chemoradiotherapy in HPV16-positive cancers. Using immunoSEQ multiplex PCR, the repertoire was profiled, and TCRdb retains in-frame clones only, with some absent. The profile shows approximately 20,000 clones, 86% of them singletons. Material: blood, obtained from a patient who underwent chemoradiotherapy. The receptors shown here come from a human donor with HPV-associated anogenital cancer. CDR3s include the opening cysteine and the closing phenylalanine or tryptophan. The D gene is left open where the match is weak. Clone size is shown for a subset of rows, as once, few, many or a class of expanded clone.

V gene: TRBV7-8
J gene: TRBJ2-1
clone size: -
D gene: TRBD2
CDR3 DNA: TGTGCCAGCAGCTTAGGGAGCGGGGGACACTACAATGAGCAGTTCTTC
CDR3 protein: CASSLGSGGHYNEQFF

V gene: TRBV5-8
J gene: TRBJ1-5
clone size: -
D gene: -
CDR3 DNA: TGTGCCAGCAGCTCGTACGCAGGGGCCTCCAATCAGCCCCAGCATTTT
CDR3 protein: CASSSYAGASNQPQHF

V gene: TRBV10-3
J gene: TRBJ1-1
clone size: -
D gene: -
CDR3 DNA: TGTGCCATCACCGACGGGCCCACTGAAGCTTTCTTT
CDR3 protein: CAITDGPTEAFF

V gene: TRBV7-9
J gene: TRBJ1-5
clone size: -
D gene: -
CDR3 DNA: TGTGCCAGCAGCTTAGGCAATCAGCCCCAGCATTTT
CDR3 protein: CASSLGNQPQHF

V gene: TRBV5-1
J gene: TRBJ1-1
clone size: once
D gene: TRBD1
CDR3 DNA: TGCGCCAGCAGCTTCGGGACAGGGAACACTGAAGCTTTCTTT
CDR3 protein: CASSFGTGNTEAFF

V gene: TRBV9
J gene: TRBJ2-6
clone size: -
D gene: -
CDR3 DNA: TGTGCCAGCAGCGTATCCGGGGCCAACGTCCTGACTTTC
CDR3 protein: CASSVSGANVLTF

V gene: TRBV5-4
J gene: TRBJ2-7
clone size: -
D gene: -
CDR3 DNA: TGTGCCAGCAGCCCCGGGACATTCGAAGGAGGGCAGTACTTC
CDR3 protein: CASSPGTFEGGQYF

V gene: TRBV19
J gene: TRBJ1-5
clone size: -
D gene: -
CDR3 DNA: TGTGCCAGTACGGGAAGCCTCAATCAGCCCCAGCATTTT
CDR3 protein: CASTGSLNQPQHF

V gene: TRBV4-3
J gene: TRBJ1-1
clone size: -
D gene: -
CDR3 DNA: TGCGCCAGCAGCCAAGTCGGGGGCAACACTGAAGCTTTCTTT
CDR3 protein: CASSQVGGNTEAFF

V gene: TRBV6-1
J gene: TRBJ2-7
clone size: -
D gene: -
CDR3 DNA: TGTGCCAGTACCCGAGGGGCCGAGCAGTACTTC
CDR3 protein: CASTRGAEQYF

V gene: TRBV7-6
J gene: TRBJ2-5
clone size: -
D gene: -
CDR3 DNA: TGTGCCAGCAGCTTAGACAGGTCCCAAGAGACCCAGTACTTC
CDR3 protein: CASSLDRSQETQYF

V gene: TRBV6-5
J gene: TRBJ1-1
clone size: -
D gene: -
CDR3 DNA: TGTGCCAGCAGTTATGGCCGGGCCGCTAACACTGAAGCTTTCTTT
CDR3 protein: CASSYGRAANTEAFF

V gene: TRBV18
J gene: TRBJ2-2
clone size: -
D gene: TRBD1
CDR3 DNA: TGTGCCAGCTCACTCCGACAGGGTACCGGGGAGCTGTTTTTT
CDR3 protein: CASSLRQGTGELFF

V gene: TRBV4-2
J gene: TRBJ2-1
clone size: -
D gene: TRBD2
CDR3 DNA: TGTGCCAGCAGCCAAGTGCCGACTAGCGGGGCTGGGTCCTACAATGAGCAGTTCTTC
CDR3 protein: CASSQVPTSGAGSYNEQFF

V gene: TRBV7-2
J gene: TRBJ2-7
clone size: -
D gene: -
CDR3 DNA: TGTGCCAGCAGCTCGGAGGTCTACGAGCAGTACTTC
CDR3 protein: CASSSEVYEQYF

V gene: TRBV2
J gene: TRBJ2-1
clone size: -
D gene: -
CDR3 DNA: TGTGCCAGCAATCGGGAGAGCTCCTACAATGAGCAGTTCTTC
CDR3 protein: CASNRESSYNEQFF

V gene: TRBV5-1
J gene: TRBJ1-3
clone size: -
D gene: -
CDR3 DNA: TGCGCCAGCAGCTTGGGGTACAGGGCATCTGGAAACACCATATATTTT
CDR3 protein: CASSLGYRASGNTIYF

V gene: TRBV7-6
J gene: TRBJ2-2
clone size: once
D gene: -
CDR3 DNA: TGTGCCAGCAGCCCTATGGGGGGGGCCTTGAACACCGGGGAGCTGTTTTTT
CDR3 protein: CASSPMGGALNTGELFF

V gene: TRBV18
J gene: TRBJ2-5
clone size: -
D gene: -
CDR3 DNA: TGTGCCAGCTCAACGGGGGAGACCCAGTACTTC
CDR3 protein: CASSTGETQYF

V gene: TRBV27
J gene: TRBJ1-1
clone size: -
D gene: TRBD1
CDR3 DNA: TGTGCCAGCATCAACTCGGGGACAGGGCGGGCCACTGAAGCTTTCTTT
CDR3 protein: CASINSGTGRATEAFF

V gene: TRBV18
J gene: TRBJ1-3
clone size: -
D gene: -
CDR3 DNA: TGTGCCAGCTCACCGGGGGCGACGAGTGGAAACACCATATATTTT
CDR3 protein: CASSPGATSGNTIYF

V gene: TRBV27
J gene: TRBJ1-2
clone size: -
D gene: TRBD1
CDR3 DNA: TGTGCCAGCAGTCCCAACCTTCCGGGACAGGGTATTGGCTACACCTTC
CDR3 protein: CASSPNLPGQGIGYTF

V gene: TRBV4-3
J gene: TRBJ1-5
clone size: once
D gene: -
CDR3 DNA: TGCGCCAGCAGCCAAGACAGGAGGAATCAGCCCCAGCATTTT
CDR3 protein: CASSQDRRNQPQHF

V gene: TRBV6-1
J gene: TRBJ1-2
clone size: -
D gene: -
CDR3 DNA: TGTGCCAGCAGTCCCGGTACAGCCAACTATGGCTACACCTTC
CDR3 protein: CASSPGTANYGYTF

V gene: TRBV2
J gene: TRBJ2-3
clone size: -
D gene: TRBD2
CDR3 DNA: TGTGCCAGCAGTAGAACTAGCGGGAGGACCACAGATACGCAGTATTTT
CDR3 protein: CASSRTSGRTTDTQYF

V gene: TRBV9
J gene: TRBJ2-1
clone size: -
D gene: -
CDR3 DNA: TGTGCCAGCAGCCACGGGAGGGGGCGTGTGAATGAGCAGTTCTTC
CDR3 protein: CASSHGRGRVNEQFF

V gene: TRBV2
J gene: TRBJ2-1
clone size: -
D gene: -
CDR3 DNA: TGTGCCAGCAGATCCGGGGTCGCGGCCAATGAGCAGTTCTTC
CDR3 protein: CASRSGVAANEQFF

V gene: TRBV13
J gene: TRBJ2-7
clone size: -
D gene: TRBD1
CDR3 DNA: TGTGCCAGCAGCTTTTCACAGGGGGCAGTTTCCTACGAGCAGTACTTC
CDR3 protein: CASSFSQGAVSYEQYF

V gene: TRBV6-1
J gene: TRBJ1-1
clone size: -
D gene: -
CDR3 DNA: TGTGCCAGCACTCCATCTCCGTGGGGCACTGAAGCTTTCTTT
CDR3 protein: CASTPSPWGTEAFF

V gene: TRBV4-1
J gene: TRBJ1-6
clone size: -
D gene: -
CDR3 DNA: TGCGCCAGCAGCCAAGATTTAAGAGGATCACCCCTCCACTTT
CDR3 protein: CASSQDLRGSPLHF

V gene: TRBV30
J gene: TRBJ2-5
clone size: -
D gene: -
CDR3 DNA: TGTGCCTGGAGTCCTTGGGGGCCAACGGGGACCCAGTACTTC
CDR3 protein: CAWSPWGPTGTQYF

V gene: TRBV30
J gene: TRBJ1-2
clone size: -
D gene: -
CDR3 DNA: TGTGCCTGGAGTCGAGTGGTTGACTATGGCTACACCTTC
CDR3 protein: CAWSRVVDYGYTF

V gene: TRBV11-2
J gene: TRBJ2-7
clone size: -
D gene: TRBD1
CDR3 DNA: TGTGCCAGCAGCTTAGTTCGACAGGGTCCCTACGAGCAGTACTTC
CDR3 protein: CASSLVRQGPYEQYF

V gene: TRBV18
J gene: TRBJ1-5
clone size: -
D gene: -
CDR3 DNA: TGTGCCAGCTCACCTAGCGGGGGACTGGGCAATCAGCCCCAGCATTTT
CDR3 protein: CASSPSGGLGNQPQHF

V gene: TRBV19
J gene: TRBJ2-3
clone size: -
D gene: -
CDR3 DNA: TGTGCCAGTAGAATGGAAGGACACGCATCTTCTAGCACAGATACGCAGTATTTT
CDR3 protein: CASRMEGHASSSTDTQYF

V gene: TRBV7-2
J gene: TRBJ2-1
clone size: -
D gene: TRBD1
CDR3 DNA: TGTGCCAGCAGCTCACAGACAGGGGCCGGCAATGAGCAGTTCTTC
CDR3 protein: CASSSQTGAGNEQFF

V gene: TRBV5-6
J gene: TRBJ2-1
clone size: -
D gene: TRBD2
CDR3 DNA: TGTGCCAGCAGCCCTGTGCGGGAGAGGAATGAGCAGTTCTTC
CDR3 protein: CASSPVRERNEQFF

V gene: TRBV11-2
J gene: TRBJ2-2
clone size: -
D gene: -
CDR3 DNA: TGTGCCAGCAGCTTAAGGGTCTCTACAGGGGAGCTGTTTTTT
CDR3 protein: CASSLRVSTGELFF

V gene: TRBV11-2
J gene: TRBJ1-1
clone size: once
D gene: -
CDR3 DNA: TGTGCCAGCAGCCCAGCGGCGGGGCTGAGCACTGAAGCTTTCTTT
CDR3 protein: CASSPAAGLSTEAFF

V gene: TRBV7-9
J gene: TRBJ1-2
clone size: -
D gene: TRBD1
CDR3 DNA: TGTGCCAGCACCTTAGGGAGCCCCACAGGGGGCGATGGCTACACCTTC
CDR3 protein: CASTLGSPTGGDGYTF

V gene: TRBV19
J gene: TRBJ1-2
clone size: -
D gene: -
CDR3 DNA: TGTGCCAGTACCCCAGGCAGGTCGTCCTATGGCTACACCTTC
CDR3 protein: CASTPGRSSYGYTF

V gene: TRBV6-1
J gene: TRBJ1-1
clone size: -
D gene: -
CDR3 DNA: TGTGCCAGCAGTGAACGGGAGAACACTGAAGCTTTCTTT
CDR3 protein: CASSERENTEAFF

V gene: TRBV7-9
J gene: TRBJ1-4
clone size: -
D gene: -
CDR3 DNA: TGTGCCAGCAGCCCCAGAGGGGGGCGGGGGAATGAAAAACTGTTTTTT
CDR3 protein: CASSPRGGRGNEKLFF

V gene: TRBV5-6
J gene: TRBJ2-7
clone size: -
D gene: TRBD1
CDR3 DNA: TGTGCCAGCAGCTTGACAGGGGCCCGGTGGTACTTC
CDR3 protein: CASSLTGARWYF

V gene: TRBV7-3
J gene: TRBJ2-1
clone size: few
D gene: -
CDR3 DNA: TGTGCCAGCAGCTTAACAGGCTCCTACAATGAGCAGTTCTTC
CDR3 protein: CASSLTGSYNEQFF

V gene: TRBV30
J gene: TRBJ1-5
clone size: -
D gene: -
CDR3 DNA: TGTGCCTGGAGCCAAGGGGCCAGGGGTCAGCCCCAGCATTTT
CDR3 protein: CAWSQGARGQPQHF

V gene: TRBV7-2
J gene: TRBJ2-7
clone size: -
D gene: -
CDR3 DNA: TGTGCCAGCAGCTTTGGTCGGGGCTACGAGCAGTACTTC
CDR3 protein: CASSFGRGYEQYF

V gene: TRBV6-5
J gene: TRBJ1-5
clone size: few
D gene: -
CDR3 DNA: TGTGCCAGCAGTTACTCGGGCGTGGACAATCAGCCCCAGCATTTT
CDR3 protein: CASSYSGVDNQPQHF

V gene: TRBV5-4
J gene: TRBJ2-4
clone size: once
D gene: TRBD2
CDR3 DNA: TGTGCCAGCAGCTGGACTAGCCCCATCTCCAAAAACATTCAGTACTTC
CDR3 protein: CASSWTSPISKNIQYF

V gene: TRBV6-5
J gene: TRBJ2-2
clone size: -
D gene: -
CDR3 DNA: TGTGCCAGCAGCCTTGACTGGGGGAACACCGGGGAGCTGTTTTTT
CDR3 protein: CASSLDWGNTGELFF